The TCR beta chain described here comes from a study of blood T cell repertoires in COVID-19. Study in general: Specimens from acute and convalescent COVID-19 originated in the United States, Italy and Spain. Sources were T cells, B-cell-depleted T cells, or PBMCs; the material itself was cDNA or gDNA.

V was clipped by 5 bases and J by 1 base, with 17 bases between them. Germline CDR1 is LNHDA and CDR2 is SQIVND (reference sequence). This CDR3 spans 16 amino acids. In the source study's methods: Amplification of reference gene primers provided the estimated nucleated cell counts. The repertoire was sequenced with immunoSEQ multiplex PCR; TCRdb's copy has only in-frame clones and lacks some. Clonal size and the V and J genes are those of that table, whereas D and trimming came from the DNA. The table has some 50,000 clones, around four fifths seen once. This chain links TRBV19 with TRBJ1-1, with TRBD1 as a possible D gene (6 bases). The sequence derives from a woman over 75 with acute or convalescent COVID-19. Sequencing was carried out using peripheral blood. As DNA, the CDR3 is TGTGCCAGTAGTCCACACAGGGAGAGGTGGAACACTGAAGCTTTCTTT. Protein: CASSPHRERWNTEAFF.